Below are 10 T cell receptor beta chains sequenced from a single sample in a study of blood T cell repertoires in COVID-19. The method was immunoSEQ multiplex PCR; TCRdb's version includes in-frame clones alone and lacks a portion of them. The sample has around 190,000 clones; approximately 80% are singletons. The sample consisted of peripheral blood. Receptor source: a human donor in a cohort sampled during active COVID-19.

The table lists this clone with a count of one. The rearrangement uses TRBV18 and TRBJ1-1; no definite D call. The germline V and J ends were trimmed by 0 bases and 12 bases, with 14 bases remaining between them. Per the germline V gene, CDR1 is KGHSH and CDR2 is LQKENI. This CDR3 has 13 amino acids. CDR3 amino acids: CASSPPPGDVTFF. The CDR3 bases are TGTGCCAGCTCACCACCCCCCGGGGATGTGACTTTCTTT.

CDR3 sequence reads: CATSSWEAAIEKLFF. In DNA form, the CDR3 reads TGTGCCACCAGCTCCTGGGAGGCGGCCATTGAAAAACTGTTTTTT. The gene calls are TRBV15 and TRBJ1-4; D remains ambiguous. The CDR3 extends over 15 amino acids. Per germline, CDR1 LNHNV and CDR2 YYDKDF (reference sequence). The V end lost 5 bases, the J end lost 7 bases, and 17 bases lay between the germline ends.

The chain uses TRBV4-2 and TRBJ2-1; 7 positions agree with TRBD2. Germline assignment: CDR1 LGHNA and CDR2 YNFKEQ. CDR3 length: 13 amino acids. The J segment lost 5 bases and the V segment lost 5 bases, leaving 3 bases of the junction unmatched. The CDR3 loop reads CASSALADNEQFF. In DNA, the CDR3 is TGTGCCAGCAGCGCTCTAGCGGACAATGAGCAGTTCTTC.

The gene calls are TRBV7-6 and TRBJ2-5; 8 bases are a match to TRBD1. CDR3 size: 14 residues. Germline V gene data show CDR1 as SGHVS and CDR2 as FNYEAQ. Losses at the gene ends were 3 bases for V and 5 bases for J; bases not matched to a gene: 5. This CDR3 is CASSFRTGWETQYF. CDR3 nucleotides: TGTGCCAGCAGCTTCCGGACAGGGTGGGAGACCCAGTACTTC.

The chain links TRBV3-1 (or the pseudogene TRBV3-2) to TRBJ2-1, with 9 bases matching TRBD1. The CDR3 covers 12 residues. Germline CDR1 is LGHDT and CDR2 is YNNKEL (reference sequence). J lost 15 bases, V lost 1 base, and 4 bases had no gene match. CDR3 sequence: CASSQGGQGRFF. Written as DNA, the CDR3 is TGTGCCAGCAGCCAAGGGGGACAGGGTCGGTTCTTC.

The chain carries TRBV7-2 and TRBJ2-1; D is possibly TRBD2 (5 bases). There are 18 residues in the CDR3. V lost 2 bases and J lost 0, with 17 bases in between. Germline CDR1 SGHTA, CDR2 FQGNSA. The DNA of the CDR3 is TGTGCCAGCAGCTTACGAGGGCGAGACTTCAGCTCCTACAATGAGCAGTTCTTC. Encoded protein: CASSLRGRDFSSYNEQFF.

This chain uses TRBV5-6 with TRBJ2-7; D is unresolved. Germline lookup yields CDR1 SGHDT and CDR2 YYEEEE. The CDR3 totals 17 residues. Trimming took off 1 base at V and 1 base at J, with 18 bases between the two ends. CDR3 nucleotides: TGTGCCAGCAGCTTGCCAGGAACACCCCTTAGGTCCTACGAGCAGTACTTC. It yields the protein CASSLPGTPLRSYEQYF.

The V and J genes are TRBV19 and TRBJ2-7, with a weak D call TRBD1 (6 bases). Per the germline V gene, CDR1 is LNHDA and CDR2 is SQIVND (reference sequence). V was trimmed by 6 bases and J by 5 bases, leaving 14 bases between them. The CDR3 extends over 13 amino acids. This CDR3 reads CASSHRDQDEQYF. The CDR3 bases are TGTGCCAGTAGCCACAGGGATCAGGACGAGCAGTACTTC.

This chain uses TRBV28 with TRBJ1-5; D might be TRBD1 (6 bases). CDR3 size: 14 residues. Germline lookup yields CDR1 MDHEN and CDR2 SYDVKM. The V end was cut by 3 bases, the J end by 9 bases, with 15 bases between. CDR3 sequence: CASSFDRTQGPQHF. CDR3 sequence (DNA): TGTGCCAGCAGTTTTGACAGGACGCAGGGGCCCCAGCATTTT.

The V call is TRBV7-6, the J call TRBJ2-2; 11 nucleotides match TRBD2. This CDR3 comprises 17 residues. J was trimmed by 4 bases and V by 5 bases; bases with no gene match: 9. The germline V gene encodes CDR1 SGHVS and CDR2 FNYEAQ. CDR3 sequence (DNA): TGTGCCAGCAGCCTGGCCGGGACTAGCGGAGCCACCGGGGAGCTGTTTTTT. This translates into CASSLAGTSGATGELFF.